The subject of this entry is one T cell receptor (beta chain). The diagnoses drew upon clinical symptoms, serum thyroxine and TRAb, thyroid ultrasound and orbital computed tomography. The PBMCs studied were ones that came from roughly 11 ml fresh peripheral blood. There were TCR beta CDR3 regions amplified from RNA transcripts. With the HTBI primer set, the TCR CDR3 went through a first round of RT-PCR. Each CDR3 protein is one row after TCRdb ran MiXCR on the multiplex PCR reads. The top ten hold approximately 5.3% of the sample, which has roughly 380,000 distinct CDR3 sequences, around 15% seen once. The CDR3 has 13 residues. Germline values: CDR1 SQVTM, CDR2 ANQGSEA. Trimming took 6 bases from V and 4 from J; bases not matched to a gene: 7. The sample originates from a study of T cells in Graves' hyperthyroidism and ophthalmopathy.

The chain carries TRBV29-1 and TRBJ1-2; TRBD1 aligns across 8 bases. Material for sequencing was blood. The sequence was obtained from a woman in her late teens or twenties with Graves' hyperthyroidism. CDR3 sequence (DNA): TGCAGCGTGGCCCTTACAGGGGGCTATGGCTACACCTTC. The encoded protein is CSVALTGGYGYTF.